This T cell receptor beta chain comes out of a study of lymphopenia after photon versus proton radiotherapy. Germline CDR1 reads MGHDK; CDR2 reads SYGVNS. This CDR3 contains 15 residues. V lost 2 bases to trimming and J lost 3 bases; unmatched junction nucleotides: 5. Notes on the study in general: In patients who died, overall survival fell as post-nadir TCR diversity dropped more.

Clones were sequenced by immunoSEQ multiplex PCR, and TCRdb holds only the in-frame ones, with some missing. The table shows around 33,000 clones, with about 91% occurring only once. This clone was seen a single time. Antigen unknown. The specimen was peripheral blood, collected from a patient treated with proton-based radiotherapy. The chain carries TRBV25-1 and TRBJ2-3, with TRBD2 matching over 7 bases. The TCR was taken from a woman aged 70-85 years with pancreatic cancer. Some clones in this sample may be carry-over from other donors' samples. CDR3 residues: CASSERGSRTDTQYF. In DNA, the CDR3 is TGTGCCAGCAGTGAACGCGGGAGTAGAACAGATACGCAGTATTTT.